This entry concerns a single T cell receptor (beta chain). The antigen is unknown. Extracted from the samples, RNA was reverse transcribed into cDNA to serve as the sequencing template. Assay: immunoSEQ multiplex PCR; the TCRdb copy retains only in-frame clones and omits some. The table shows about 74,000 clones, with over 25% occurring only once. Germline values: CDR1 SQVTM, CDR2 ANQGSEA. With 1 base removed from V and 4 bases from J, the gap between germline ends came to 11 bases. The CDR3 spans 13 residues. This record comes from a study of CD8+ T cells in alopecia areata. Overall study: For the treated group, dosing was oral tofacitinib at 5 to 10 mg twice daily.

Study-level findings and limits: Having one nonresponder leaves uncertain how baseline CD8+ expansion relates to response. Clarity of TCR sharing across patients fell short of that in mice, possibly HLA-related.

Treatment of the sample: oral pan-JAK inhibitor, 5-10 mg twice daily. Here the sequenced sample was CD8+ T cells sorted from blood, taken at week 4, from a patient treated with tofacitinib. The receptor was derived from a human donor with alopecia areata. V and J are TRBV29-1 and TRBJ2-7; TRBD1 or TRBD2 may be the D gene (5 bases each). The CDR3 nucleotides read TGCAGCGTTGAAGGAGGGGAACGGTACGAGCAGTACTTC. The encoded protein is CSVEGGERYEQYF.